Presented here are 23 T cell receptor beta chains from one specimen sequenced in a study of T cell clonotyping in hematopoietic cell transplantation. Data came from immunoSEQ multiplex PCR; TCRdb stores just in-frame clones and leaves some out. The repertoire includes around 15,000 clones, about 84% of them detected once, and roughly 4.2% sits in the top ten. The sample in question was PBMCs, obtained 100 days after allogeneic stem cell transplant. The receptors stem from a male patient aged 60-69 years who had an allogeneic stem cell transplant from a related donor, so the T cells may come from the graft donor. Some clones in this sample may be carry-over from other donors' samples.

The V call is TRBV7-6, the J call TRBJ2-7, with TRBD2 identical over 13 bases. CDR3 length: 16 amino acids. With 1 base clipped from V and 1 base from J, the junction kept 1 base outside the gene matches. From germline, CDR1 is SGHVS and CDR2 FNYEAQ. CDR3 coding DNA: TGTGCCAGCAGCTTAGGACTAGCGGGGGGTTCCTACGAGCAGTACTTC. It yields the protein CASSLGLAGGSYEQYF.

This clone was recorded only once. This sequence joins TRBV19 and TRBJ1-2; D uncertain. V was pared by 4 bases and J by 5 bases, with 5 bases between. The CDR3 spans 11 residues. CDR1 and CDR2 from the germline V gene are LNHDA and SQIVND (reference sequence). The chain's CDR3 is CASSTWYGYTF. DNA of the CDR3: TGTGCCAGTAGTACATGGTATGGCTACACCTTC.

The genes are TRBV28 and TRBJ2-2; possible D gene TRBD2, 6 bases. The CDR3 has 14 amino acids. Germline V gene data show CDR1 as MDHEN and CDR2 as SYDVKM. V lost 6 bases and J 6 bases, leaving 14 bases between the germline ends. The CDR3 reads CASRAGGESGELFF. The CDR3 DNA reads TGTGCCAGCAGGGCCGGCGGGGAGTCCGGGGAGCTGTTTTTT.

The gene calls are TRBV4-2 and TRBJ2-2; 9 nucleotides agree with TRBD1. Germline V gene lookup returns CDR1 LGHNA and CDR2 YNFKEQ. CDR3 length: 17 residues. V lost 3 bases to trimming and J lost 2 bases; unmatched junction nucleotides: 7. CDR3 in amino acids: CASSQATGGSNTGELFF. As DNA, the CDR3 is TGTGCCAGCAGCCAGGCTACAGGGGGCTCAAACACCGGGGAGCTGTTTTTT.

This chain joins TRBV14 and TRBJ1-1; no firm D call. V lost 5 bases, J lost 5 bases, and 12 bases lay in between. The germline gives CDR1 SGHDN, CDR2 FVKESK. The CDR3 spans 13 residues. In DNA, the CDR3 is TGTGCCAGCAGCAATGGGGAGGCGACTGAAGCTTTCTTT. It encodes CASSNGEATEAFF.

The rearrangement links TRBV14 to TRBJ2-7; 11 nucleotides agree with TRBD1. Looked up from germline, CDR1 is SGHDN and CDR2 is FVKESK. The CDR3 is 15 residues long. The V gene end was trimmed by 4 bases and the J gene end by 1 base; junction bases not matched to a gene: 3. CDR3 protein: CASSRGQGVSYEQYF. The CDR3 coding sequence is TGTGCCAGCAGCCGGGGACAGGGGGTTTCCTACGAGCAGTACTTC.

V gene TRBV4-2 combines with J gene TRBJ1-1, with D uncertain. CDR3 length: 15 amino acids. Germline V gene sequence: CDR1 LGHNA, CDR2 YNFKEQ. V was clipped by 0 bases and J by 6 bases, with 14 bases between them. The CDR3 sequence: CASSQDLRSVAEAFF. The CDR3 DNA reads TGTGCCAGCAGCCAAGACCTAAGGTCCGTGGCTGAAGCTTTCTTT.

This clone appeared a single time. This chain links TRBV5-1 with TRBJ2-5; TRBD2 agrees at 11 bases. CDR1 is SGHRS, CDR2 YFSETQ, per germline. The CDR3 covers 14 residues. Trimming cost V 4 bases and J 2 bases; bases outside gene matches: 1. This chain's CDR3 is CASSPSGGQETQYF. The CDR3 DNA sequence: TGCGCCAGCAGCCCTAGCGGGGGGCAAGAGACCCAGTACTTC.

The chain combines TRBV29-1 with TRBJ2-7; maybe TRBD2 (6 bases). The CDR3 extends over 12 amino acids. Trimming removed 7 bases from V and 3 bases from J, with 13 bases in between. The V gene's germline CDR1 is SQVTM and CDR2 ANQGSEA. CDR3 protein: CSGGDANYEQYF. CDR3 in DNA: TGCAGCGGGGGGGACGCTAACTACGAGCAGTACTTC.

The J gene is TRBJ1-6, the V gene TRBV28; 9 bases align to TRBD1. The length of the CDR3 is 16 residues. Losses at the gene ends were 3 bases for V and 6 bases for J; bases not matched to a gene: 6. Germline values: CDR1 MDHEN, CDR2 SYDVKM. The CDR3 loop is CASSFYRGPGNSPLHF. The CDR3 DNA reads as TGTGCCAGCAGTTTCTACAGGGGGCCTGGTAATTCACCCCTCCACTTT.

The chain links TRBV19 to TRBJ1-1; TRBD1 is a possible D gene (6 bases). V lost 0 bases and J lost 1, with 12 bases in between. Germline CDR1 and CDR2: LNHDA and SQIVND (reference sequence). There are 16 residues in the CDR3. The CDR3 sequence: CASSIDHSTGNTEAFF. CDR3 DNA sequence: TGTGCCAGTAGTATAGATCATTCGACAGGGAACACTGAAGCTTTCTTT.

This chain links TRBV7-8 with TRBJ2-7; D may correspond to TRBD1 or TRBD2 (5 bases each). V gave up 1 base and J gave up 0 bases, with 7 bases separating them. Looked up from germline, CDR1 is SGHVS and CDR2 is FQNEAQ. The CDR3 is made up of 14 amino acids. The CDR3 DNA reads TGTGCCAGCAGCTTAGGTGGGACCTCCTACGAGCAGTACTTC. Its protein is CASSLGGTSYEQYF. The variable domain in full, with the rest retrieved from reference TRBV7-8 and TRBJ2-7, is GAGVSQSPRYKVAKRGQDVALRCDPISGHVSLFWYQQALGQGPEFLTYFQNEAQLDKSGLPSDRFFAERPEGSVSTLKIQRTQQEDSAVYLCASSLGGTSYEQYFGPGTRLTVT.

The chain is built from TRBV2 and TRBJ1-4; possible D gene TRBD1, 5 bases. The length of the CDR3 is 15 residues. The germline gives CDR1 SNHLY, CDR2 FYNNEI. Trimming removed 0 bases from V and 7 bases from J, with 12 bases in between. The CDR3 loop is CASSEARGSVEKLFF. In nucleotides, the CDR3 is TGTGCCAGCAGTGAAGCGAGGGGTAGTGTTGAAAAACTGTTTTTT.

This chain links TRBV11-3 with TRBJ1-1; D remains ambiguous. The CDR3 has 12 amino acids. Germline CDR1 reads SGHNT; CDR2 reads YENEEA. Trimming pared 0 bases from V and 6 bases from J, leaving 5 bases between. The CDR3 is CASSLEGAEAFF. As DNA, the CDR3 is TGTGCCAGCAGCTTAGAGGGCGCTGAAGCTTTCTTT.

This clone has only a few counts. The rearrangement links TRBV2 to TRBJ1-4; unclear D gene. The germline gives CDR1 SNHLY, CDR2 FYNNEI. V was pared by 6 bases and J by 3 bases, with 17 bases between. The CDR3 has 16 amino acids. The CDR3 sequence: CASSNTEGQANEKLFF. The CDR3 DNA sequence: TGTGCCAGCAGCAACACGGAGGGTCAGGCTAATGAAAAACTGTTTTTT.

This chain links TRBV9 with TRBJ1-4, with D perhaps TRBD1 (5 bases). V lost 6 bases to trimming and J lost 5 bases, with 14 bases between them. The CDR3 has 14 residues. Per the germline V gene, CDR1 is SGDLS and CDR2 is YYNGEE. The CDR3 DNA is TGTGCCAGCAATAGCGGACACGGGAATGAAAAACTGTTTTTT. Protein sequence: CASNSGHGNEKLFF.

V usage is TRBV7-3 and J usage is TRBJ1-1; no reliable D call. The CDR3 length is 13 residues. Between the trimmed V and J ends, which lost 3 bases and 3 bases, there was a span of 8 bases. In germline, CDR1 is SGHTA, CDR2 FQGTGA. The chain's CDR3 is CASSLGIDTEAFF. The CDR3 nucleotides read TGTGCCAGCAGCTTGGGGATAGACACTGAAGCTTTCTTT. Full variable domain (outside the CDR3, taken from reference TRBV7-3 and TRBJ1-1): GAGVSQTPSNKVTEKGKYVELRCDPISGHTALYWYRQSLGQGPEFLIYFQGTGAADDSGLPNDRFFAVRPEGSVSTLKIQRTERGDSAVYLCASSLGIDTEAFFGQGTRLTVV.

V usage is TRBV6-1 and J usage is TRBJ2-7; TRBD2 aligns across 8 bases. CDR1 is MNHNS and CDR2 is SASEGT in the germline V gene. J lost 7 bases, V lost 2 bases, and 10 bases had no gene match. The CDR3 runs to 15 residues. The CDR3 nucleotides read TGTGCCAGCAGTGAAACGCGGGGGGTACCTCGGGAGCAGTACTTC. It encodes CASSETRGVPREQYF.

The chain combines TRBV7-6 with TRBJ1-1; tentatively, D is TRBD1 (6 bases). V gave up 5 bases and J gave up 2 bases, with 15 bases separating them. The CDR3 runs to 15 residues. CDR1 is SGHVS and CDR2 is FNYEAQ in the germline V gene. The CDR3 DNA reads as TGTGCCAGCAGCCCAAGGGACATCCCAAACACTGAAGCTTTCTTT. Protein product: CASSPRDIPNTEAFF.

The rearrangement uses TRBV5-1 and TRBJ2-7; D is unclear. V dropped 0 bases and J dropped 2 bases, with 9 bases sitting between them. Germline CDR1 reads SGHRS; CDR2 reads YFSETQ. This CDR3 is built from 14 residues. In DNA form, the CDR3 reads TGCGCCAGCAGCTTGGGACAATCAACCTACGAGCAGTACTTC. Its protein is CASSLGQSTYEQYF.

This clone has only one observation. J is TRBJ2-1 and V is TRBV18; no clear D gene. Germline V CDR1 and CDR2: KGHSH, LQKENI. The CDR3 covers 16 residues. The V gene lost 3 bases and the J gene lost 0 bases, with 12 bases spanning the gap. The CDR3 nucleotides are TGTGCCAGCTCACCGCAGGTTCTGAGCTCCTACAATGAGCAGTTCTTC. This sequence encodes CASSPQVLSSYNEQFF.

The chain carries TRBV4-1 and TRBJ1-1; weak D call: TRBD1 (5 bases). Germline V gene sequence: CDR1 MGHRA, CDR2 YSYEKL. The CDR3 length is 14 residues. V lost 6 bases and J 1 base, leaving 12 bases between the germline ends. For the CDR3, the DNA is TGCGCCAGCAGTCACAGGACGGAGAACACTGAAGCTTTCTTT. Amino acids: CASSHRTENTEAFF.

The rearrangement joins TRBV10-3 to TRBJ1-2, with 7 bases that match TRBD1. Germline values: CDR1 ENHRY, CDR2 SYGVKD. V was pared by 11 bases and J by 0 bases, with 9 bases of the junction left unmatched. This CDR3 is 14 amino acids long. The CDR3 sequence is CAAIGDSSNYGYTF. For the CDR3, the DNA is TGTGCCGCCATTGGGGACAGCTCTAACTATGGCTACACCTTC.